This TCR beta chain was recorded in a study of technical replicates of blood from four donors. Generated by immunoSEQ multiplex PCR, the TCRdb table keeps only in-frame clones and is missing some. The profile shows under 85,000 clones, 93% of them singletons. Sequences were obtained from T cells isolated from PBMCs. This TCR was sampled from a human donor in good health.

CDR3 amino acids: CASSPGHEIYEQYF. The CDR3 DNA follows: TGTGCCAGCAGCCCCGGACACGAGATCTACGAGCAGTACTTC. The V gene is TRBV7-6, the J gene TRBJ2-7; a weak D match, TRBD1 (5 bases). CDR3 size: 14 residues. Germline V gene data show CDR1 as SGHVS and CDR2 as FNYEAQ. With 5 bases removed from V and 3 bases from J, the gap between germline ends came to 14 bases.